This TCR beta chain was observed in a study of blood T cell repertoires in COVID-19. The CDR3 is made up of 16 amino acids. The ends were cut back, 6 bases at V and 0 bases at J, with 12 bases in the middle. CDR1 MNHEY and CDR2 SVGEGT come from the germline V gene. As originally analysed: Amplification of reference gene primers was used by the study to estimate nucleated cell counts. Sequenced by immunoSEQ multiplex PCR; TCRdb stores in-frame clones only, minus some. Clone size and the V and J calls come from that table; the DNA yielded D and trimming. Of roughly 190,000 clones in the sample, 84% were seen once.

The source material was peripheral blood. The clonotype comes from a woman in her 70s with active or convalescent COVID-19. The chain joins TRBV6-2 or TRBV6-3 to TRBJ1-6, with unresolved D. The CDR3 sequence is CASSLIPSSYNSPLHF. CDR3 nucleotide sequence: TGTGCCAGCAGCCTTATCCCGAGCTCCTATAATTCACCCCTCCACTTT.